The rows below give T cell receptor beta chains drawn from one sample of a study of Graves' ophthalmopathy and Graves' hyperthyroidism. TCRdb reprocessed the multiplex PCR reads via MiXCR and lists one record per CDR3 protein. The sample consists of about 410,000 distinct CDR3 sequences, about a sixth of them appearing once. Input material: peripheral blood. The origin of the receptors is a woman under 30 with Graves' ophthalmopathy. Each CDR3 is given with its conserved first and last residue. The order of the fields is J gene, D gene, V gene, clone size, CDR3 protein, CDR3 DNA. D genes are given only for firm matches. The size of a clone is reported for some rows only, either as once, few or many, or as a class for expanded clones.

j_call: TRBJ1-5
d_call: .
v_call: TRBV12-3/TRBV12-4
clone_size: few
cdr3_aa: CASSSGQGQPQHF
cdr3_nt: TGTGCCAGCAGTTCAGGGCAGGGTCAGCCCCAGCATTTT

j_call: TRBJ2-2
d_call: .
v_call: TRBV30
clone_size: many
cdr3_aa: CAWMIGPGELFF
cdr3_nt: TGTGCCTGGATGATCGGCCCCGGGGAGCTGTTTTTT

j_call: TRBJ2-7
d_call: .
v_call: TRBV5-1
clone_size: many
cdr3_aa: CASSSTPGAIDEQYF
cdr3_nt: TGCGCCAGCAGCAGCACCCCGGGGGCGATAGACGAGCAGTACTTC

j_call: TRBJ2-7
d_call: .
v_call: TRBV6-1
clone_size: many
cdr3_aa: CASSPLGTGSTYEQYF
cdr3_nt: TGTGCCAGCAGTCCCCTGGGAACGGGGTCTACCTACGAGCAGTACTTC

j_call: TRBJ2-3
d_call: TRBD2
v_call: TRBV6-4
clone_size: few
cdr3_aa: CASTPARLAGGVSTDTQYF
cdr3_nt: TGTGCCAGCACCCCTGCTAGGCTAGCGGGAGGAGTTAGCACAGATACGCAGTATTTT

j_call: TRBJ1-5
d_call: .
v_call: TRBV28
clone_size: many
cdr3_aa: CASSLEQGSQPQHF
cdr3_nt: TGTGCCAGCAGTTTAGAGCAGGGAAGCCAGCCCCAGCATTTT

j_call: TRBJ1-3
d_call: .
v_call: TRBV5-6
clone_size: few
cdr3_aa: CASSTSAEILSGNTIYF
cdr3_nt: TGTGCCAGCAGCACTTCAGCGGAGATCCTCTCTGGAAACACCATATATTTT

j_call: TRBJ1-1
d_call: .
v_call: TRBV2
clone_size: many
cdr3_aa: CASRVGGENTEAFF
cdr3_nt: TGTGCCAGCAGGGTCGGCGGCGAGAACACTGAAGCTTTCTTT

j_call: TRBJ1-1
d_call: TRBD1
v_call: TRBV5-1
clone_size: many
cdr3_aa: CASRGWDRRNTEAFF
cdr3_nt: TGCGCCAGCAGGGGGTGGGACAGGCGGAACACTGAAGCTTTCTTT

j_call: TRBJ1-5
d_call: .
v_call: TRBV10-2
clone_size: .
cdr3_aa: CASSQGYGNQPQHF
cdr3_nt: TGCGCCAGCAGTCAGGGGTATGGCAATCAGCCCCAGCATTTT

j_call: TRBJ1-6
d_call: .
v_call: TRBV7-8
clone_size: many
cdr3_aa: CASSLETTHYNSPLHF
cdr3_nt: TGTGCCAGCAGCTTAGAAACGACTCACTATAATTCACCCCTCCACTTT

j_call: TRBJ2-5
d_call: TRBD2
v_call: TRBV11-2
clone_size: few
cdr3_aa: CASSLGVLAVQETQYF
cdr3_nt: TGTGCCAGCAGCTTAGGAGTTCTAGCGGTCCAAGAGACCCAGTACTTC

j_call: TRBJ2-5
d_call: .
v_call: TRBV19
clone_size: many
cdr3_aa: CASSIFGRGPQETQYF
cdr3_nt: TGTGCCAGTAGTATATTCGGGAGGGGGCCGCAAGAGACCCAGTACTTC

j_call: TRBJ2-7
d_call: .
v_call: TRBV28
clone_size: few
cdr3_aa: CASSQITETAYEDEQYF
cdr3_nt: TGTGCCAGCAGTCAGATCACCGAGACAGCCTATGAGGACGAGCAGTACTTC

j_call: TRBJ2-6
d_call: TRBD1
v_call: TRBV2
clone_size: many
cdr3_aa: CASRRPGQGLSGANVLTF
cdr3_nt: TGTGCCAGCAGGCGACCGGGACAGGGCTTGAGCGGGGCCAACGTCCTGACTTTC

j_call: TRBJ1-6
d_call: .
v_call: TRBV6-2/TRBV6-3
clone_size: many
cdr3_aa: CASSSARQGQNSPLHF
cdr3_nt: TGTGCCAGCAGTTCCGCAAGGCAGGGCCAAAATTCACCCCTCCACTTT

j_call: TRBJ1-5
d_call: TRBD1
v_call: TRBV25-1
clone_size: many
cdr3_aa: CASSPQGVDQPQHF
cdr3_nt: TGTGCCAGCAGCCCCCAGGGGGTGGATCAGCCCCAGCATTTT

j_call: TRBJ1-5
d_call: .
v_call: TRBV12-3/TRBV12-4
clone_size: .
cdr3_aa: CASRGSPGPQHF
cdr3_nt: TGTGCCAGCCGGGGGAGTCCAGGGCCCCAGCATTTT

j_call: TRBJ2-5
d_call: .
v_call: TRBV7-3
clone_size: many
cdr3_aa: CASSEMGNQETQYF
cdr3_nt: TGTGCCAGCAGCGAAATGGGGAACCAAGAGACCCAGTACTTC

j_call: TRBJ2-6
d_call: TRBD1
v_call: TRBV4-2
clone_size: .
cdr3_aa: CASSRPGTGSGANVLTF
cdr3_nt: TGTGCCAGCAGCCGTCCCGGGACAGGGTCCGGGGCCAACGTCCTGACTTTC

j_call: TRBJ2-5
d_call: .
v_call: TRBV7-9
clone_size: many
cdr3_aa: CASSLSSGPETQYF
cdr3_nt: TGTGCCAGCAGCCTCTCCAGCGGTCCAGAGACCCAGTACTTC

j_call: TRBJ1-3
d_call: .
v_call: TRBV10-2
clone_size: many
cdr3_aa: CASSESAVLRGNTIYF
cdr3_nt: TGCGCCAGCAGTGAGTCAGCAGTCCTGCGGGGAAACACCATATATTTT

j_call: TRBJ2-7
d_call: .
v_call: TRBV2
clone_size: .
cdr3_aa: CASSGGWDDSSYEQYF
cdr3_nt: TGTGCCAGCAGTGGAGGTTGGGACGACAGCTCCTACGAGCAGTACTTC

j_call: TRBJ2-7
d_call: TRBD1
v_call: TRBV6-2/TRBV6-3
clone_size: many
cdr3_aa: CASSYNRGEQYF
cdr3_nt: TGTGCCAGCAGCTACAACAGGGGCGAGCAGTACTTC

j_call: TRBJ2-7
d_call: .
v_call: TRBV28
clone_size: .
cdr3_aa: CATEAPDEQYF
cdr3_nt: TGTGCCACAGAAGCCCCGGACGAGCAGTACTTC

j_call: TRBJ2-5
d_call: .
v_call: TRBV6-5
clone_size: .
cdr3_aa: CASSYSIFTREETQYF
cdr3_nt: TGTGCCAGCAGTTACTCGATTTTCACCAGGGAAGAGACCCAGTACTTC

j_call: TRBJ1-5
d_call: .
v_call: TRBV6-2/TRBV6-3
clone_size: .
cdr3_aa: CASSSDRTFYQPQHF
cdr3_nt: TGTGCCAGCAGTTCTGATCGGACTTTTTATCAGCCCCAGCATTTT

j_call: TRBJ1-1
d_call: TRBD1
v_call: TRBV3-1
clone_size: many
cdr3_aa: CASSQGQASHGAFF
cdr3_nt: TGTGCCAGCAGCCAGGGACAGGCGTCCCACGGGGCTTTCTTT

j_call: TRBJ1-1
d_call: .
v_call: TRBV5-1
clone_size: .
cdr3_aa: CASSLGGGLNTEAFF
cdr3_nt: TGCGCCAGCAGCTTGGGGGGGGGACTGAACACTGAAGCTTTCTTT

j_call: TRBJ1-6
d_call: .
v_call: TRBV6-2/TRBV6-3
clone_size: .
cdr3_aa: CASSYYSGPRSPLHF
cdr3_nt: TGTGCCAGCAGTTACTATTCAGGGCCGCGTTCACCCCTCCACTTT

j_call: TRBJ2-5
d_call: .
v_call: TRBV4-2
clone_size: many
cdr3_aa: CASSQGWVGETQYF
cdr3_nt: TGTGCCAGCAGCCAGGGTTGGGTTGGAGAGACCCAGTACTTC

j_call: TRBJ2-7
d_call: TRBD1
v_call: TRBV28
clone_size: many
cdr3_aa: CASNAGTGLLEQYF
cdr3_nt: TGTGCCAGTAATGCCGGGACAGGGCTACTCGAGCAGTACTTC

j_call: TRBJ2-4
d_call: .
v_call: TRBV30
clone_size: many
cdr3_aa: CAWSVSGGIQYF
cdr3_nt: TGTGCCTGGAGTGTATCCGGGGGCATTCAGTACTTC

j_call: TRBJ2-7
d_call: .
v_call: TRBV28
clone_size: many
cdr3_aa: CASSPLWGEQYF
cdr3_nt: TGTGCCAGCAGTCCTCTTTGGGGCGAGCAGTACTTC

j_call: TRBJ2-2
d_call: .
v_call: TRBV3-1
clone_size: many
cdr3_aa: CASSGGQYTGELFF
cdr3_nt: TGTGCCAGCAGTGGGGGACAATACACCGGGGAGCTGTTTTTT

j_call: TRBJ2-6
d_call: .
v_call: TRBV12-3/TRBV12-4
clone_size: .
cdr3_aa: CASSLAQVRSSGANVLTF
cdr3_nt: TGTGCCAGCAGTTTAGCGCAGGTCCGGAGCTCTGGGGCCAACGTCCTGACTTTC

j_call: TRBJ2-5
d_call: TRBD2
v_call: TRBV4-3
clone_size: many
cdr3_aa: CASSQGRLAGASQETQYF
cdr3_nt: TGCGCCAGCAGCCAAGGAAGACTAGCGGGGGCATCCCAAGAGACCCAGTACTTC

j_call: TRBJ1-5
d_call: .
v_call: TRBV7-2
clone_size: many
cdr3_aa: CASSLRRGDQPQHF
cdr3_nt: TGTGCCAGCAGCTTAAGAAGGGGGGATCAGCCCCAGCATTTT

j_call: TRBJ2-7
d_call: .
v_call: TRBV6-2/TRBV6-3
clone_size: many
cdr3_aa: CASRSGPYYEQYF
cdr3_nt: TGTGCCAGCAGATCCGGGCCCTACTACGAGCAGTACTTC

j_call: TRBJ1-1
d_call: .
v_call: TRBV27
clone_size: many
cdr3_aa: CASRVGVNTEAFF
cdr3_nt: TGTGCCAGCAGGGTCGGGGTGAACACTGAAGCTTTCTTT

j_call: TRBJ2-5
d_call: TRBD2
v_call: TRBV30
clone_size: many
cdr3_aa: CAWGTGTSGAQETQYF
cdr3_nt: TGTGCCTGGGGTACCGGAACTAGCGGGGCCCAAGAGACCCAGTACTTC

j_call: TRBJ1-2
d_call: .
v_call: TRBV6-5
clone_size: many
cdr3_aa: CASSTGSRGYTF
cdr3_nt: TGTGCCAGCAGTACGGGTTCGAGAGGCTACACCTTC

j_call: TRBJ1-5
d_call: .
v_call: TRBV7-9
clone_size: .
cdr3_aa: CASEEDGDQPQHF
cdr3_nt: TGTGCCAGCGAAGAGGACGGCGATCAGCCCCAGCATTTT